This T cell receptor (beta chain) was recovered during a study of a mutant IDH1 vaccine in newly diagnosed glioma. The study's findings and limits: Seemingly, top peripheral T cell clonotype changes bore no relation to pseudoprogression.

Notes on this clone: Antigen: not known.

Time point in this sample: week 47, end of study. Each dose of the vaccine consisted of 300 ug of mutant IDH1 20-mer peptide, with topical imiquimod. Here immunoSEQ multiplex PCR was the method, and the copy in TCRdb shows in-frame clones only, minus some. The sample includes about 85,000 clones, roughly 89% of them seen just once. Sequenced here: PBMCs, sampled from a glioma patient whose treatment included an IDH1 peptide vaccine. This receptor was obtained from a woman between 50 and 59 years old with glioma.

The CDR3 is CASSRGQQNQPQHF. In nucleotides, the CDR3 is TGTGCCAGCAGTCGGGGACAGCAAAATCAGCCCCAGCATTTT. The V and J genes are TRBV27 and TRBJ1-5; 7 nucleotides align to TRBD1. This CDR3 has 14 amino acids. Unmatched junction bases numbered 5, after V lost 5 bases and J lost 4 bases. Germline CDR1 is MNHEY and CDR2 is SMNVEV (reference sequence).